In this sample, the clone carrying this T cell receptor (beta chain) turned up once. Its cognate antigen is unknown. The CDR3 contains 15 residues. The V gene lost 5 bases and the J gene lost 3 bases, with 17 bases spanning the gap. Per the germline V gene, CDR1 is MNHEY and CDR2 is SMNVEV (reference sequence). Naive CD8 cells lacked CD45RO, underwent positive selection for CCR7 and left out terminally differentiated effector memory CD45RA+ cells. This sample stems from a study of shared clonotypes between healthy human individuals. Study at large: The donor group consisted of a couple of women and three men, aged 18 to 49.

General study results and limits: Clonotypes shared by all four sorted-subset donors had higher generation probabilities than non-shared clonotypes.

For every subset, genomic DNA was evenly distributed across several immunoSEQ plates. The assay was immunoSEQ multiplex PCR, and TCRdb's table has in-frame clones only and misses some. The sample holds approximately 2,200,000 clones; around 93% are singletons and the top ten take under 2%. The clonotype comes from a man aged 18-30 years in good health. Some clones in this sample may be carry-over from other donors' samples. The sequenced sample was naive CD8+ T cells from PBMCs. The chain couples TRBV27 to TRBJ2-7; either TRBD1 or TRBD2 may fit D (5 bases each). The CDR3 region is CASSAGTAFSYEQYF. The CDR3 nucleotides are TGTGCCAGCAGTGCTGGGACCGCATTTAGCTACGAGCAGTACTTC.